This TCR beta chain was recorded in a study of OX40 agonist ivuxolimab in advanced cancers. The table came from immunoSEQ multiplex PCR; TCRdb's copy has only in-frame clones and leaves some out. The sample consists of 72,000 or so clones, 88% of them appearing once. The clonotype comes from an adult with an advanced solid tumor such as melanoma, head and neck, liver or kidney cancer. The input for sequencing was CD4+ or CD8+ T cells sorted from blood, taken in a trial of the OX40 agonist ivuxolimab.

The CDR3 DNA reads as TGTGCCACCAGCTCAGGAGGGGGACAGGGGGCTCGAGAGCAGTACTTC. Amino acids: CATSSGGGQGAREQYF. The genes are TRBV15 and TRBJ2-7, with 12 bases aligning to TRBD1. Germline V gene data show CDR1 as LNHNV and CDR2 as YYDKDF (reference sequence). V was pared by 5 bases and J by 7 bases, with 12 bases of the junction left unmatched. CDR3 length: 16 amino acids.